This TCR beta chain was sequenced in a study of cytomegalovirus exposure and HLA in healthy donors. General study results and limits: Links to common viral pathogens appeared, in a later analysis, for several of the most significant clusters. Cytomegalovirus status was reportedly diagnosed by the classifier with high sensitivity and specificity.

This clone was seen only once. Antigen specificity is unknown. CDR1 and CDR2 (germline): SQVTM, ANQGSEA. The J segment lost 0 bases and the V segment lost 4 bases, leaving 1 base of the junction unmatched. The CDR3 is 13 amino acids. The PCR had 60 Vbeta and 13 Jbeta primers. Sequencing used immunoSEQ multiplex PCR; TCRdb keeps in-frame clones, though not all of them. The sample has 100,000 to 140,000 clones, approximately 74% seen once. Donors sampled were nominally healthy, though unrecorded immune exposures were likely. The rearrangement joins TRBV29-1 to TRBJ2-7; 9 bases fit TRBD1. The clonotype comes from a woman in her 40s in good health and CMV-seropositive. Input material: PBMCs. The CDR3, as DNA: TGCAGCGTTGCGACAGGGGGCTCCTACGAGCAGTACTTC. Its translation is CSVATGGSYEQYF.